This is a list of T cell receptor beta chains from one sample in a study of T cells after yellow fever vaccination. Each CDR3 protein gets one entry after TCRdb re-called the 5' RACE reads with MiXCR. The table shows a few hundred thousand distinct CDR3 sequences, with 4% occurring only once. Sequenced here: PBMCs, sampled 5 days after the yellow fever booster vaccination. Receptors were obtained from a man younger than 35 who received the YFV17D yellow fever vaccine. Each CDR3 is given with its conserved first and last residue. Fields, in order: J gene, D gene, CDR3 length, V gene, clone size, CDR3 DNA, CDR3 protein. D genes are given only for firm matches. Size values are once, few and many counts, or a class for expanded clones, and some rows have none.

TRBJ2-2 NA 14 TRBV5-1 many TGCGCCAGCAACACAATCGAGAACACCGGGGAGCTGTTTTTT CASNTIENTGELFF
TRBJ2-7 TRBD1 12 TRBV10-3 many TGTGCCACTACAGGGGTAGGGTACGAGCAGTACTTC CATTGVGYEQYF
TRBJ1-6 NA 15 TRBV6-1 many TGTGCCAGCACTGGAGAGGGGGACGGGGGTAGAGCCCTCCACTTT CASTGEGDGGRALHF
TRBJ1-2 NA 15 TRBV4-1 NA TGCGCCAGCAGCCAAGATTGGGGCACAAGTGTCGGCTACACCTTC CASSQDWGTSVGYTF
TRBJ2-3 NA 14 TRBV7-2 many TGTGCCAGCAGCTTGCTCCCCCGGGGGGATACGCAGTATTTT CASSLLPRGDTQYF
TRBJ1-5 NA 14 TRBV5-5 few TGTGCCAGCAGCTTGGATCCGTCCGGGAGGGCCCAGCATTTT CASSLDPSGRAQHF
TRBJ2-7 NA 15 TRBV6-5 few TGTGCCAGCAGTTACAAGGGTTCAGGTTTCTACGAGCAGTACTTC CASSYKGSGFYEQYF
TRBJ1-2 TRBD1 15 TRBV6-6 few TGTGCCAGCAGTTATGAGGGGGCGAATATATATGGCTACACCTTC CASSYEGANIYGYTF
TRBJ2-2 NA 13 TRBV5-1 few TGCGCCAGCAGCTTGGAACAGATTGGGGAGCTGTTTTTT CASSLEQIGELFF
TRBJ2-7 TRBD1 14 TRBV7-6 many TGTGCCAGCAGCCCCCAGACAGGGGACTACGAGCAGTACTTC CASSPQTGDYEQYF
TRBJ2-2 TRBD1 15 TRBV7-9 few TGTGCCAGCAGCCCTGGGACAGGGGCCACCGGGGAGCTGTTTTTT CASSPGTGATGELFF
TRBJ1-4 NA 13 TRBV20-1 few TGCAGTGCTAGAAGGTATCTGAATGAAAAACTGTTTTTT CSARRYLNEKLFF